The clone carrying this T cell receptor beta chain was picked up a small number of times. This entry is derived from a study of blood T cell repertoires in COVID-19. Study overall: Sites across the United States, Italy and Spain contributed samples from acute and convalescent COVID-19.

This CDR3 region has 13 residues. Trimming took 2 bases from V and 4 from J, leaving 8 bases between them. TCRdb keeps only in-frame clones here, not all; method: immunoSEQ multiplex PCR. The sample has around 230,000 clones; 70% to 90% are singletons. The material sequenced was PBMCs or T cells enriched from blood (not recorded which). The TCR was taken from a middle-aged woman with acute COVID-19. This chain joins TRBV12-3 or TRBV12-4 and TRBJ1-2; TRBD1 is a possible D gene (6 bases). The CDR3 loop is CASSLQGFYGYTF. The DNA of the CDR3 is TGTGCCAGCAGTTTACAGGGGTTCTATGGCTACACCTTC.